This T cell receptor beta chain was captured by sequencing in a study of cytomegalovirus exposure and HLA in healthy donors. Overall study context: About 80 million unique TCRs from HLA-typed donors were held in an early data release. The study's findings and limits: As was reported, the classifier diagnosed cytomegalovirus status with high specificity and sensitivity.

The germline CDR1 and CDR2 sequences are SGHVS and FNYEAQ. Trimming left V 8 bases short and J 9 bases short, with 13 bases between. The CDR3 has 12 residues. This clone appeared a few times. Antigen specificity is unknown. PCR primers comprised 60 Vbeta and 13 Jbeta primers. As originally analysed: The authors later counted 65 million to 90 million unique TCR beta chains, 9.5 million to 11 million of them shared. Sequencing used immunoSEQ multiplex PCR; TCRdb keeps in-frame clones, though not all of them. The V and J calls and clone size come from that table; D and trimming were worked out from the DNA. The sample has 100,000 or so clones, 70% to 80% seen once.

The J gene is TRBJ1-4, the V gene TRBV7-6; unclear D gene. The sequence derives from a female donor in good health and CMV-seropositive. The sample taken for sequencing was PBMCs. DNA for the CDR3: TGTGCCAGCGGGGAGGGAATTCAAAAACTGTTTTTT. This sequence encodes CASGEGIQKLFF.